The present T cell receptor (beta chain) was sequenced within a study of shared clonotypes between healthy human individuals. In the study overall: Participating donors consisted of a couple of women and three men aged 18 to 49.

Worth noting for this clone: Its antigen is unknown.

The donor cohort consisted entirely of Caucasian adults residing in Nashville, Tennessee. Some clones are missing from TCRdb's copy, which holds only in-frame ones; the method was immunoSEQ multiplex PCR. The profile shows about 2.4 million clones, roughly 93% of them singletons. The CDR3 sequence is 18 residues long. Per germline, CDR1 MNHEY and CDR2 SMNVEV (reference sequence). After removal of 6 bases from V and 2 bases from J, the junction contained 15 bases not matched to a gene. Overall study findings and caveats: Sampling used blood alone; tissue repertoires probably differ. Memory subsets generally showed smaller estimated richness than naive subsets did.

Sequenced: naive CD4+ T cells from PBMCs. Subset given: CD45RA+ positively selected. The chain joins TRBV27 to TRBJ2-2; TRBD2 matches 7 bases. This clonotype originated in a man between 18 and 35 years old in good health. Some clones in this sample may be carry-over from other donors' samples. CDR3 DNA sequence: TGTGCCAGCAGCCAACAGCGGGACTACCCTTTAAACACCGGGGAGCTGTTTTTT. Translation: CASSQQRDYPLNTGELFF.